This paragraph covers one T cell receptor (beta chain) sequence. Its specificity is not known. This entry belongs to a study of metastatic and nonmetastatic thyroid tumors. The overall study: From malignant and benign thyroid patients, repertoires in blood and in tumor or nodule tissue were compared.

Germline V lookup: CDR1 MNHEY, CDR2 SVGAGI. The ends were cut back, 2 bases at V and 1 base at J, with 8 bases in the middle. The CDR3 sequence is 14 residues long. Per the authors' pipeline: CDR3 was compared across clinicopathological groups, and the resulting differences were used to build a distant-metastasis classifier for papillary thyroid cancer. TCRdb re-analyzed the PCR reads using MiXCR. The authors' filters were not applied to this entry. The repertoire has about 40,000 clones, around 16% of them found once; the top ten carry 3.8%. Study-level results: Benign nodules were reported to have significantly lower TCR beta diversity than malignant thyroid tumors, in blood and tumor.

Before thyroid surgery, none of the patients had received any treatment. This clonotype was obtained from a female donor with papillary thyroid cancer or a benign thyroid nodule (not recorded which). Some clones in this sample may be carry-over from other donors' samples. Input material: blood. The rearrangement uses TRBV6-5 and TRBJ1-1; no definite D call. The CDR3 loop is CASSYGRGNTEAFF. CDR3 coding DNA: TGTGCCAGCAGTTACGGGCGGGGGAACACTGAAGCTTTCTTT.